This TCR beta chain comes out of a study of beta chain features in type 1 diabetes. On this clone itself: Its antigen is unidentified.

All of the isolated RNA was reverse transcribed, so expressed TCRB transcripts were sequenced. Only in-frame clones appear in the TCRdb table, and some are missing; sequencing was by immunoSEQ multiplex PCR. The data hold under 350,000 clones, with around 24% observed a single time. General study results and limits: TCRB CDR3s from Type 1 diabetes patients were moderately but significantly shorter in all four CD4+ subsets.

The CDR3 length is 15 residues. The germline gives CDR1 ENHRY, CDR2 SYGVKD. Deletions cut 3 bases from V and 0 bases from J, with 9 bases between. The source of this sequence is a woman aged 25 to 39 with type 1 diabetes. The genes are TRBV10-3 and TRBJ2-1; a weak D match, TRBD2 (6 bases). The sequenced material came from naive CD4+ T cells from blood. CDR3 nucleotide sequence: TGTGCCATCAGTGAACGGGAGAGCTCCTACAATGAGCAGTTCTTC. Translation: CAISERESSYNEQFF.